This entry lists 30 T cell receptor beta chains sequenced from one sample in a study of radiation and T cells in renal cell carcinoma. TCRdb's table, derived via immunoSEQ multiplex PCR, lists solely in-frame clones and lacks some. The sample lists 40,000 to 60,000 clones; about 80% were seen once. The sample's time point: blood 2 weeks post-SBRT. The treatment is: 15 Gy SBRT to primary tumor, nephrectomy 4 weeks later. The source material was blood, sampled from a patient whose treatment included radiotherapy and nephrectomy. The receptors stem from a woman in her sixties or seventies with renal cell carcinoma.

The rearrangement links TRBV5-1 to TRBJ2-5; 9 positions agree with TRBD2. The length of the CDR3 is 14 residues. The V gene end was trimmed by 6 bases and the J gene end by 5 bases; junction bases not matched to a gene: 8. Germline CDR1 and CDR2: SGHRS and YFSETQ. CDR3 amino acids: CASTPRRGGETQYF. The CDR3 coding sequence is TGCGCCAGCACCCCCCGGCGGGGGGGGGAGACCCAGTACTTC.

This chain joins TRBV2 and TRBJ2-2; 11 positions match TRBD1. This CDR3 region has 16 residues. Germline values: CDR1 SNHLY, CDR2 FYNNEI. After removal of 7 bases from V and 3 bases from J, the junction contained 7 bases not matched to a gene. CDR3 DNA sequence: TGTGCCAGCACCTCCGGGACAGGGGGTTACACCGGGGAGCTGTTTTTT. Amino acid sequence: CASTSGTGGYTGELFF.

This chain joins TRBV7-2 and TRBJ1-1; 7 nucleotides agree with TRBD1. J was trimmed by 7 bases and V by 5 bases; bases with no gene match: 10. The germline V gene encodes CDR1 SGHTA and CDR2 FQGNSA. This CDR3 region has 14 residues. The CDR3 is CASSPTAGTVEAFF. CDR3 nucleotide sequence: TGTGCCAGCAGCCCTACAGCCGGGACAGTTGAAGCTTTCTTT.

The chain carries TRBV9 and TRBJ2-7, with 13 bases fitting TRBD2. Germline V gene lookup returns CDR1 SGDLS and CDR2 YYNGEE. V lost 4 bases, J lost 2 bases, and 3 bases stayed unmatched. CDR3 size: 15 residues. CDR3 loop: CASSPTSGRPYEQYF. For the CDR3, the DNA is TGTGCCAGCAGCCCGACTAGCGGGAGGCCCTACGAGCAGTACTTC.

J is TRBJ1-6 and V is TRBV2; the D is unclear. Per the germline V gene, CDR1 is SNHLY and CDR2 is FYNNEI. CDR3 length equals 15 residues. The V gene lost 2 bases and the J gene lost 5 bases, with 10 bases spanning the gap. In DNA form, the CDR3 reads TGTGCCAGCAGTGAAAATCGGGTAGATAATTCACCCCTCCACTTT. This sequence encodes CASSENRVDNSPLHF.

The rearrangement links TRBV10-1 to TRBJ2-2, with TRBD2 matching 11 bases. The V and J ends lost 3 bases and 5 bases, in that order; junction bases with no gene match: 5. Germline V gives CDR1 WNHNN, CDR2 SYGVQD (reference sequence). The CDR3 spans 16 residues. The CDR3 region is CASSEYLAGGTGELFF. CDR3 nucleotides: TGCGCCAGCAGTGAATACCTAGCGGGGGGAACCGGGGAGCTGTTTTTT.

The chain's CDR3 is CASSERGATSGRASNEQFF. For the CDR3, the DNA is TGTGCCAGCAGCGAGAGGGGGGCTACTAGCGGGAGGGCCAGCAATGAGCAGTTCTTC. The chain joins TRBV9 to TRBJ2-1, with 13 bases aligning to TRBD2. The germline V gene has CDR1 SGDLS and CDR2 YYNGEE. Germline trimming cut 3 bases from V and 6 bases from J; bases unmatched to any gene: 15. The CDR3 runs to 19 residues.

V is TRBV18 and J is TRBJ1-3; D is ambiguous. The CDR3 length is 14 residues. CDR1 and CDR2 from the germline V gene are KGHSH and LQKENI. V was clipped by 6 bases and J by 3 bases, with 12 bases between them. CDR3 residues: CASSGGPGGNTIYF. The CDR3 nucleotides are TGTGCCAGCTCCGGCGGTCCGGGTGGAAACACCATATATTTT.

The chain employs TRBV6-6 and TRBJ1-2; D is ambiguous. The CDR3 consists of 13 residues. Trimming stripped 6 bases from V and 5 bases from J, with 13 bases between. From germline, CDR1 is MNHNY and CDR2 SVGAGI (reference sequence). CDR3 DNA: TGTGCCAGCAGCCAAAGCCCCCTTTATGGCTACACCTTC. It is translated as CASSQSPLYGYTF.

In this sample, this clone turned up once. A read error may produce the germline difference seen at one junction end. This chain joins TRBV6-1 and TRBJ1-6, with D perhaps TRBD1 (6 bases). CDR3 length equals 13 residues. Germline-derived CDR1 and CDR2 are MNHNS and SASEGT. The CDR3, as DNA: TGTGCCTCAGGGGATTCCTTTAATTCACCCCTCCACTTT. This encodes CASGDSFNSPLHF.

The chain is built from TRBV19 and TRBJ2-3; 11 positions agree with TRBD1. This CDR3 region has 17 residues. V was clipped by 5 bases and J by 4 bases; unmatched bases: 11. Germline V lookup: CDR1 LNHDA, CDR2 SQIVND (reference sequence). The CDR3 DNA is TGTGCCAGTAGTGCGGACAGGGGGCAGTTTGGTGCAGATACGCAGTATTTT. Translation gives CASSADRGQFGADTQYF.

The chain uses TRBV4-1 and TRBJ1-4; 7 bases line up with TRBD1. Losses at the gene ends were 1 base for V and 7 bases for J; bases not matched to a gene: 9. The germline V gene encodes CDR1 MGHRA and CDR2 YSYEKL. The CDR3 has 16 residues. The CDR3 bases are TGCGCCAGCAGCCAAGTGGCACGACAGGGACTTGAAAAACTGTTTTTT. Protein: CASSQVARQGLEKLFF.

This clone was seen a single time. The chain carries TRBV7-2 and TRBJ2-7; 7 nucleotides agree with TRBD2. The germline V gene encodes CDR1 SGHTA and CDR2 FQGNSA. This CDR3 has 13 amino acids. V gave up 1 base and J gave up 4 bases; unmatched junction bases: 1. For the CDR3, the DNA is TGTGCCAGCAGCTTAGGGGGGGGATACGAGCAGTACTTC. Amino acids: CASSLGGGYEQYF.

The CDR3 protein is CASRDRTFYEQYF. In DNA form, the CDR3 reads TGTGCCAGCCGGGACAGGACCTTCTACGAGCAGTACTTC. The genes are TRBV2 and TRBJ2-7, with 8 bases lining up with TRBD1. The CDR3 sequence is 13 residues long. The V segment lost 8 bases and the J segment 3 bases; nucleotides outside the gene matches: 6. Germline V CDR1 and CDR2: SNHLY, FYNNEI.

On this clone itself: Compared with germline, one end of the junction differs, possibly owing to a read error. The chain uses TRBV7-2 and TRBJ1-1; D is undetermined. From germline, CDR1 is SGHTA and CDR2 FQGNSA. The CDR3 length is 12 residues. The CDR3 DNA reads TGTGCCAGCAGCTTAGAAGGGTTTGGCGTGGTCTTT. The encoded protein is CASSLEGFGVVF.

The chain uses TRBV6-5 and TRBJ2-2; no clear D gene. CDR3 length equals 14 residues. Germline lookup yields CDR1 MNHEY and CDR2 SVGAGI. V shed 7 bases and J shed 8 bases, with 17 bases lying between them. In DNA form, the CDR3 reads TGTGCCAGCAAACCCTCGGGTTCGGGTGGGGAGCTGTTTTTT. It is translated as CASKPSGSGGELFF.

The chain uses TRBV5-4 and TRBJ2-2; TRBD2 matches at 10 bases. Germline V gene lookup returns CDR1 SGHNT and CDR2 YYREEE (reference sequence). The V and J ends lost 2 bases and 1 base, in that order; junction bases with no gene match: 8. The length of the CDR3 is 18 residues. The chain's CDR3 is CASSLGLAGALNTGELFF. DNA for the CDR3: TGTGCCAGCAGCTTAGGGCTAGCGGGGGCCCTGAACACCGGGGAGCTGTTTTTT.

This rearrangement joins TRBV19 to TRBJ2-1, with TRBD2 matching 10 bases. V lost 5 bases, J lost 4 bases, and 8 bases stayed unmatched. CDR3 length: 16 amino acids. Germline CDR1 reads LNHDA; CDR2 reads SQIVND (reference sequence). The CDR3 region has the DNA TGTGCCAGTAGTGGATCTAGCGGGGGCTTTTACAATGAGCAGTTCTTC. This codes for CASSGSSGGFYNEQFF.

CDR3 region: CASSVSASSGNTIYF. In DNA form, the CDR3 reads TGTGCCAGCAGCGTCTCAGCGAGCTCTGGAAACACCATATATTTT. The chain couples TRBV9 to TRBJ1-3, with D hard to call. In germline, CDR1 is SGDLS, CDR2 YYNGEE. V dropped 2 bases and J dropped 0 bases, with 9 bases sitting between them. The CDR3 has 15 residues.

The gene calls are TRBV5-6 and TRBJ2-3; D perhaps matches TRBD2 (6 bases). Germline V gene lookup returns CDR1 SGHDT and CDR2 YYEEEE. V was clipped by 4 bases and J by 4 bases, with 13 bases between them. The CDR3 consists of 14 residues. CDR3 sequence: CASSHTGVADTQYF. The CDR3 DNA follows: TGTGCCAGCAGCCACACGGGGGTAGCAGATACGCAGTATTTT. Drawing the rest from reference TRBV5-6 and TRBJ2-3, the complete variable domain is DAGVTQSPTHLIKTRGQQVTLRCSPKSGHDTVSWYQQALGQGPQFIFQYYEEEERQRGNFPDRFSGHQFPNYSSELNVNALLLGDSALYLCASSHTGVADTQYFGPGTRLTVL.

About this clone itself: Other DNA sequences from this sample encode an identical CDR3 as well. CDR3 sequence reads: CASSYGSTEAFF. The CDR3 region has the DNA TGTGCCAGCAGTTACGGGTCCACTGAAGCTTTCTTT. The chain carries TRBV6-6 and TRBJ1-1, with unresolved D. The CDR3 covers 12 residues. V was clipped by 2 bases and J by 4 bases, with 5 bases between them. Germline values: CDR1 MNHNY, CDR2 SVGAGI (reference sequence).

V is TRBV7-2 and J is TRBJ2-7; D possibly corresponds to TRBD2 (6 bases). This CDR3 has 14 residues. Germline V gene lookup returns CDR1 SGHTA and CDR2 FQGNSA. Trimming left V 5 bases short and J 4 bases short, with 15 bases between. For the CDR3, the DNA is TGTGCCAGCAGCCCGGAAGTTGGGGGGTACGAGCAGTACTTC. This codes for CASSPEVGGYEQYF.

V and J are TRBV30 and TRBJ2-7, with D possibly being TRBD2 (5 bases). V lost 2 bases and J 0 bases, leaving 17 bases between the germline ends. Germline CDR1 GTSNPN, CDR2 SVGIG (reference sequence). This CDR3 comprises 16 residues. The DNA of the CDR3 is TGTGCCTGGAGTCGAATCCTAGCACGGGGCTCCTACGAGCAGTACTTC. The encoded protein is CAWSRILARGSYEQYF.

The chain carries TRBV7-9 and TRBJ1-1, with 9 nucleotides matching TRBD1. This CDR3 is 16 amino acids long. V lost 5 bases and J lost 3; bases outside the gene matches: 10. Germline V CDR1 and CDR2: SEHNR, FQNEAQ (reference sequence). CDR3 sequence reads: CASSPHSTGGDTEAFF. DNA of the CDR3: TGTGCCAGCAGCCCACACTCGACAGGGGGTGACACTGAAGCTTTCTTT.

The CDR3 loop reads CAISESWGDFDTEAFF. The CDR3 DNA follows: TGTGCCATCAGTGAGTCTTGGGGGGATTTTGATACTGAAGCTTTCTTT. The V gene is TRBV10-3, the J gene TRBJ1-1; maybe TRBD1 (5 bases). The length of the CDR3 is 16 residues. V was cut by 0 bases and J by 5 bases, with 16 bases left in between. Germline V gene data show CDR1 as ENHRY and CDR2 as SYGVKD.

J is TRBJ1-2 and V is TRBV9; D is possibly TRBD1 (6 bases). Germline V lookup: CDR1 SGDLS, CDR2 YYNGEE. V lost 4 bases and J lost 1, with 23 bases in between. CDR3 length equals 18 residues. CDR3 nucleotides: TGTGCCAGCAGCTCTGCCCGGGGGGGGGCGAACCTTAACTATGGCTACACCTTC. The encoded protein is CASSSARGGANLNYGYTF. Based on the CDR3 plus reference TRBV9 and TRBJ1-2, the full variable domain is DSGVTQTPKHLITATGQRVTLRCSPRSGDLSVYWYQQSLDQGLQFLIQYYNGEERAKGNILERFSAQQFPDLHSELNLSSLELGDSALYFCASSSARGGANLNYGYTFGSGTRLTVV.

The chain joins TRBV5-1 to TRBJ2-6; TRBD1 is a possible D gene (5 bases). Trimming left V 0 bases short and J 9 bases short, with 10 bases between. Germline CDR1 reads SGHRS; CDR2 reads YFSETQ. This CDR3 has 14 residues. The CDR3 region is CASSLGHQGNVLTF. The CDR3 DNA follows: TGCGCCAGCAGCTTGGGGCACCAGGGCAACGTCCTGACTTTC.

This chain joins TRBV29-1 and TRBJ2-2; D gene unclear. The CDR3 extends over 12 amino acids. Trimming took off 5 bases at V and 3 bases at J, with 7 bases between the two ends. Germline CDR1 SQVTM, CDR2 ANQGSEA. The CDR3 DNA reads as TGCAGCGTTTACTTTGACACCGGGGAGCTGTTTTTT. Protein sequence: CSVYFDTGELFF.

The chain links TRBV19 to TRBJ1-2; 12 nucleotides line up with TRBD1. V shed 3 bases and J 7 bases; nucleotides not matched to a gene: 3. CDR1 is LNHDA and CDR2 is SQIVND in the germline V gene (reference sequence). The CDR3 covers 14 residues. This CDR3 is CASSITGQGAGYTF. Here the CDR3 DNA reads TGTGCCAGTAGTATCACGGGACAGGGGGCTGGCTACACCTTC.

This clone showed up just once. The chain joins TRBV19 to TRBJ2-5; D is unclear. V lost 4 bases and J 3 bases, leaving 6 bases between the germline ends. The CDR3 extends over 12 amino acids. Germline CDR1 reads LNHDA; CDR2 reads SQIVND (reference sequence). CDR3 DNA: TGTGCCAGTAGTAAGACTGAAGAGACCCAGTACTTC. Translation gives CASSKTEETQYF.